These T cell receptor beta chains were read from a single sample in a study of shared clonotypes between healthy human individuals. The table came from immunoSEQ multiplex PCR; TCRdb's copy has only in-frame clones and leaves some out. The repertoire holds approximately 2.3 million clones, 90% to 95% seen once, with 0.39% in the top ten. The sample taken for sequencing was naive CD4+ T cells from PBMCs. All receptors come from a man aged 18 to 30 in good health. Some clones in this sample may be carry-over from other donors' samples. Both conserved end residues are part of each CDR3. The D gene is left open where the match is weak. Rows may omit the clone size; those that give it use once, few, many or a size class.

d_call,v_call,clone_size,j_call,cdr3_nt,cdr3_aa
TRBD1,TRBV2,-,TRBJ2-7,TGTGCCAGCCGGACAGGGGAAACCTACGAGCAGTACTTC,CASRTGETYEQYF
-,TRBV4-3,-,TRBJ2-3,TGCGCCAGCAGCCCAGTTCGGGAGTCGGGCACAGATACGCAGTATTTT,CASSPVRESGTDTQYF
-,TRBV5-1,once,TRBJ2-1,-,CASSPLPSSSSGQGHEQFF
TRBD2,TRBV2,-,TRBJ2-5,TGTGCCAGCACCAGCACCGGGGGGGAGACCCAGTACTTC,CASTSTGGETQYF
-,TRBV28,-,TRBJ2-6,TGTGCCATCCGGACCCTCTCTGGGGCCAACGTCCTGACTTTC,CAIRTLSGANVLTF
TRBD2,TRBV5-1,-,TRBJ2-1,TGCGCCAGCAGCTGGGGACTAGCGGCCGCAGGCGATGAGCAGTTCTTC,CASSWGLAAAGDEQFF
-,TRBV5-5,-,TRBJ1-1,TGTGCCAGCAGCCCTTACATGCGACCGAACACTGAAGCTTTCTTT,CASSPYMRPNTEAFF
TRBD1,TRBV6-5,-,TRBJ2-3,TGTGCCAGCAGTTACGGGACAGAAAAAGATACGCAGTATTTT,CASSYGTEKDTQYF
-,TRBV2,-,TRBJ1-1,TGTGCCAGCTCTCGGAACCGGGCGAACACTGAAGCTTTCTTT,CASSRNRANTEAFF
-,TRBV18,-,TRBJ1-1,TGTGCCAGCTCCCAAGGTGCAGGGGACACTGAAGCTTTCTTT,CASSQGAGDTEAFF
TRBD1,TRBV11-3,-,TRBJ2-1,TGTGCCAGCAGCTTAACAGGGTGGGGACAGAGTTACAATGAGCAGTTCTTC,CASSLTGWGQSYNEQFF
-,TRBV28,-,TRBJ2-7,TGTGCCAGCAGTTTCTCGAACTCCTACGAGCAGTACTTC,CASSFSNSYEQYF
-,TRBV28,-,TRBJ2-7,TGTGCCAGCAGTCCTCTCTTAACCCCGAGCTCCTACGAGCAGTACTTC,CASSPLLTPSSYEQYF
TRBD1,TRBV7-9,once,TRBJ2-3,TGTGCCAGCAGCGCCATAGGGACAGGACTAACACGGGGCACAGATACGCAGTATTTT,CASSAIGTGLTRGTDTQYF
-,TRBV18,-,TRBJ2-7,TGTGCCAGCTCACCCGGGCAGGGAAGCAAGCAGTACTTC,CASSPGQGSKQYF
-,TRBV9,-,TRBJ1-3,TGTGCCAGCAGCGTAGACAGGGCTGGAAACACCATATATTTT,CASSVDRAGNTIYF
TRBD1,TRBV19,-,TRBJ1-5,TGTGCCAGTAGTACTCATGATCCGGGACAGGGTTTAGCAGGGTTGTATAAGGGCAATCAGCCCCAGCATTTT,CASSTHDPGQGLAGLYKGNQPQHF
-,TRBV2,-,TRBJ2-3,TGTGCCAGCAGTTGGGAGAGCACAGATACGCAGTATTTT,CASSWESTDTQYF
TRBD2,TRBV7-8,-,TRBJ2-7,TGTGCCAGCAGCTTAGGAGCGGGAGGGCCGCGGGAGCAGTACTTC,CASSLGAGGPREQYF
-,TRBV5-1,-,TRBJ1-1,TGCGCCAGCAGCCACGGGGTCGCGGAAGCTTTCTTT,CASSHGVAEAFF
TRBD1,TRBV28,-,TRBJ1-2,TGTGCCAGCAGTTTAGCAAAACAAGGGACAGGGAATAACTATGGCTACACCTTC,CASSLAKQGTGNNYGYTF
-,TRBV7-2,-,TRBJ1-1,TGTGCCAGCAGCTTAAGGTACCAATCGAACACTGAAGCTTTCTTT,CASSLRYQSNTEAFF
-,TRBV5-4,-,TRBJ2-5,TGTGCCAGCAGTCTACTAGACCAAGAGACCCAGTACTTC,CASSLLDQETQYF
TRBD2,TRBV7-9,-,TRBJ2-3,TGTGCCAGCAGCTTCGGACTAGCGGCCACAGATACGCAGTATTTT,CASSFGLAATDTQYF
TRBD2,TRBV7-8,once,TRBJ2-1,TGTGCCAGCAGCTTATGGAGGGATCCAGGACTAGCTACCAATGAGCAGTTCTTC,CASSLWRDPGLATNEQFF
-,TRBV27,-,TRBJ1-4,TGTGCCAGCAGTTTAGGTACGCCCGGGGGAAAACTGTTTTTT,CASSLGTPGGKLFF
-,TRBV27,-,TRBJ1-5,TGTGCCAGCAGCCCCCTAGGTCAGCCCCAGCATTTT,CASSPLGQPQHF
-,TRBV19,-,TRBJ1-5,TGTGCCAGCCTCGCGGCGGCTAGCAATCAGCCCCAGCATTTT,CASLAAASNQPQHF
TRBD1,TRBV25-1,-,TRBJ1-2,TGTGCCAGCAGTGGGTACAGGGGACCCTATGGCTACACCTTC,CASSGYRGPYGYTF
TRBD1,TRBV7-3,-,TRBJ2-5,TGTGCCAGCAGCCCGACAGGGTTGGTGGAGACCCAGTACTTC,CASSPTGLVETQYF
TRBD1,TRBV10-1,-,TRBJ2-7,TGCGCCAGCAGACGGACAGGGGATTGGGGTTTCTACGAGCAGTACTTC,CASRRTGDWGFYEQYF
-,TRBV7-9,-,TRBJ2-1,TGTGCCAGCAGCTTGGCGGGACCCTACAATGAGCAGTTCTTC,CASSLAGPYNEQFF
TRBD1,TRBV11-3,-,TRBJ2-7,TGTGCCAGCAGCGCGGACAGGTTTTCCTACGAGCAGTACTTC,CASSADRFSYEQYF
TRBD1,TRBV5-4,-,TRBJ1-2,TGTGCCAGCAGCCCACCTGGACAGGAACGTAACTATGGCTACACCTTC,CASSPPGQERNYGYTF
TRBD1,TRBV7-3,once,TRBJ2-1,TGTGCCAGCAGCTTAACGTTAGGGGGCAACAATGAGCAGTTCTTC,CASSLTLGGNNEQFF
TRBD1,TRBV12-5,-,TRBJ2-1,TGTGCTAGTGGCCCGGGACAGACCTCCTACAATGAGCAGTTCTTC,CASGPGQTSYNEQFF
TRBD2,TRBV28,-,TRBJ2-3,TGTGCCAGCAGTACCACGGGACTAGCGGGAACTACAGATACGCAGTATTTT,CASSTTGLAGTTDTQYF
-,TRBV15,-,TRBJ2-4,TGTGCCACCAGCAGAGATCTCGCCGGGGCTAGCTTGGTCAACATTCAGTACTTC,CATSRDLAGASLVNIQYF
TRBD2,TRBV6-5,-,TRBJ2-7,TGTGCCAGCAGTTACTCCCGGGAGGGGATCCACGAGCAGTACTTC,CASSYSREGIHEQYF
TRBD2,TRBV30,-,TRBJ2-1,TGTGCCTGGAGTGGGCTAGCGGGGAGCTCCTACAATGAGCAGTTCTTC,CAWSGLAGSSYNEQFF
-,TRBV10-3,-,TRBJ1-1,TGTGCCATCAGTGGAGGGACACTCGCTGGTGCTTTCTTT,CAISGGTLAGAFF
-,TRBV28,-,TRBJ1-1,TGTGCCAGCTGCTTGATGGGGGCTGTCACTGAAGCTTTCTTT,CASCLMGAVTEAFF